One TCR beta chain is described in this entry. These data are taken from a study of blood T cell repertoires in COVID-19. Study as a whole: Acute and convalescent COVID-19 specimens originated in the United States, Italy and Spain.

Germline V gene sequence: CDR1 SEHNR, CDR2 FQNEAQ (reference sequence). The CDR3 runs 15 residues. V was pared by 5 bases and J by 3 bases, with 17 bases between. Original handling: Using reference gene primer amplification, nucleated cell counts were estimated. Sequencing was performed with immunoSEQ multiplex PCR; in TCRdb, only in-frame clones are kept and a portion is missing. D and trimming were read from the DNA, whereas the V and J calls and clone size are those reported in that table. The sample lists a few hundred thousand clones, 70% to 90% seen once, with roughly 8% in the top ten. The gene calls are TRBV7-9 and TRBJ2-7; D is uncertain. The receptor comes from a woman aged 50 to 60 who had recovered from COVID-19. The sample consisted of peripheral blood. CDR3 sequence: CASSPTISNLYEQYF. The CDR3 DNA is TGTGCCAGCAGCCCAACTATTAGTAATCTCTACGAGCAGTACTTC.